Shown below are 25 T cell receptor beta chains from a single sample sequenced in a study of blood T cell repertoires in COVID-19. Some clones are missing from TCRdb's copy, which holds only in-frame ones; the method was immunoSEQ multiplex PCR. The repertoire holds over 70,000 clones, with around 91% as singletons. The sequenced material came from peripheral blood. Receptor source: an elderly woman with active or convalescent COVID-19.

The chain employs TRBV28 and TRBJ2-3; D is perhaps TRBD1 (5 bases). This CDR3 comprises 12 residues. The germline V gene encodes CDR1 MDHEN and CDR2 SYDVKM. The ends were cut back, 4 bases at V and 6 bases at J, with 8 bases in the middle. The CDR3 DNA reads as TGTGCCAGCAGTTCAGGGTGGGATACGCAGTATTTT. As protein: CASSSGWDTQYF.

The rearrangement joins TRBV28 to TRBJ2-5, with no clear D. V was clipped by 8 bases and J by 5 bases, with 9 bases between them. The length of the CDR3 is 11 residues. Looked up from germline, CDR1 is MDHEN and CDR2 is SYDVKM. The CDR3 reads CASGPAETQYF. CDR3 DNA sequence: TGTGCCAGCGGGCCTGCGGAGACCCAGTACTTC.

The chain couples TRBV7-9 to TRBJ2-7, with D tentatively TRBD2 (6 bases). The V end lost 2 bases, the J end lost 7 bases, and 27 bases lay between the germline ends. The CDR3 runs to 18 residues. CDR1 SEHNR and CDR2 FQNEAQ come from the germline V gene (reference sequence). The CDR3 reads CASSLFPRLGGAGSEQYF. The CDR3 DNA reads as TGTGCCAGCAGCTTATTCCCGAGGTTGGGGGGTGCAGGATCGGAGCAGTACTTC.

This chain's CDR3 is CASRRAIDTQYF. CDR3 bases: TGTGCCAGCAGGAGGGCTATAGATACGCAGTATTTT. The rearrangement links TRBV25-1 to TRBJ2-3; a possible D gene is TRBD2 (5 bases). The germline V gene has CDR1 MGHDK and CDR2 SYGVNS. V was shortened by 6 bases and J by 5 bases, with 9 bases between the two germline ends. The CDR3 length is 12 residues.

The chain carries TRBV27 and TRBJ2-1; possible D gene TRBD1, 6 bases. Germline lookup yields CDR1 MNHEY and CDR2 SMNVEV (reference sequence). CDR3 length: 16 residues. Trimming removed 5 bases from V and 4 bases from J, with 18 bases in between. CDR3 loop: CASSPGQGLGYNEQFF. The CDR3 bases are TGTGCCAGCAGTCCCGGCCAGGGGTTAGGTTACAATGAGCAGTTCTTC.

This clone turned up a few times. The rearrangement joins TRBV5-8 to TRBJ1-5, with D unclear. CDR3 length equals 12 residues. With 0 bases removed from V and 9 bases from J, the gap between germline ends came to 7 bases. Looked up from germline, CDR1 is SGHTS and CDR2 is YDEGEE. The CDR3 DNA reads as TGTGCCAGCAGCTTGGACCAGTGGCCCCAGCATTTT. It translates to CASSLDQWPQHF.

The gene calls are TRBV15 and TRBJ1-4; the match to TRBD1 covers 7 bases. The CDR3 is 13 residues long. J was trimmed by 3 bases and V by 9 bases; bases with no gene match: 4. Germline assignment: CDR1 LNHNV and CDR2 YYDKDF (reference sequence). The CDR3 DNA follows: TGTGCCACGAGACAGGGTCCTAATGAAAAACTGTTTTTT. It codes for CATRQGPNEKLFF.

This chain links TRBV5-4 with TRBJ2-2; a possible D gene is TRBD2 (7 bases). This CDR3 has 16 residues. Per germline, CDR1 SGHNT and CDR2 YYREEE (reference sequence). Between the trimmed V and J ends, which lost 7 bases and 0 bases, there was a span of 16 bases. CDR3 DNA: TGTGCCAGCGGGGGCCGGGGGGCCTCGAACACCGGGGAGCTGTTTTTT. Residues: CASGGRGASNTGELFF.

The rearrangement joins TRBV29-1 to TRBJ2-5; 7 bases line up with TRBD1. Trimming took 4 bases from V and 2 from J; bases not matched to a gene: 1. The V gene's germline CDR1 is SQVTM and CDR2 ANQGSEA. CDR3 length: 12 amino acids. The CDR3 loop reads CSVAGQQETQYF. CDR3 bases: TGCAGCGTTGCGGGACAGCAAGAGACCCAGTACTTC.

In nucleotides, the CDR3 is TGTGCCAGCAGTTCCGCCGGCCCGGGGTACACAGATACGCAGTATTTT. This translates into CASSSAGPGYTDTQYF. The chain combines TRBV6-2 or TRBV6-3 with TRBJ2-3, with D perhaps TRBD2 (5 bases). This CDR3 is built from 16 residues. Trimming removed 4 bases at V and 2 bases at J, with 16 bases between. CDR1 and CDR2 from the germline V gene are MNHEY and SVGEGT.

V gene TRBV9 combines with J gene TRBJ1-2, with 8 bases lining up with TRBD1. The CDR3 has 16 amino acids. Germline CDR1 reads SGDLS; CDR2 reads YYNGEE. Trimming cost V 3 bases and J 1 base; bases outside gene matches: 8. The CDR3 region is CASSEFPGGRNYGYTF. The DNA for the CDR3 is TGTGCCAGCAGCGAATTTCCAGGGGGCCGTAACTATGGCTACACCTTC.

The chain combines TRBV29-1 with TRBJ2-7; TRBD1 aligns across 7 bases. The CDR3 has 14 residues. Germline assignment: CDR1 SQVTM and CDR2 ANQGSEA. J gave up 5 bases and V 6 bases, and 13 bases lay outside the gene matches. The CDR3 loop reads CSVQLHTTGHEQYF. The CDR3, as DNA: TGCAGCGTCCAACTCCATACGACAGGGCACGAGCAGTACTTC.

The genes are TRBV7-9 and TRBJ1-2; no reliable D call. V was cut by 5 bases and J by 3 bases, with 13 bases left in between. The CDR3 contains 14 residues. Germline CDR1 and CDR2: SEHNR and FQNEAQ (reference sequence). In DNA form, the CDR3 reads TGTGCCAGCAGCCCCGAGGCCAGCTACTATGGCTACACCTTC. The encoded protein is CASSPEASYYGYTF.

DNA of the CDR3: TGTGCCAGCAGCTTAGCGGGAGACGTAGATACGCAGTATTTT. This codes for CASSLAGDVDTQYF. This chain connects TRBV7-2 to TRBJ2-3; D is possibly TRBD2 (5 bases). Per germline, CDR1 SGHTA and CDR2 FQGNSA. This CDR3 is built from 14 residues. The V and J ends lost 0 bases and 5 bases respectively, with 9 bases between them. Full variable domain (rest looked up from reference TRBV7-2 and TRBJ2-3): GAGVSQSPSNKVTEKGKDVELRCDPISGHTALYWYRQSLGQGLEFLIYFQGNSAPDKSGLPSDRFSAERTGGSVSTLTIQRTQQEDSAVYLCASSLAGDVDTQYFGPGTRLTVL.

The chain combines TRBV9 with TRBJ2-1; possibly TRBD2 for D (6 bases). The CDR3 spans 17 residues. Trimming removed 0 bases at V and 2 bases at J, with 15 bases between. CDR1 is SGDLS and CDR2 is YYNGEE in the germline V gene. The CDR3 loop reads CASSVVRWEEAYNEQFF. The CDR3 nucleotides read TGTGCCAGCAGCGTAGTAAGGTGGGAGGAAGCCTACAATGAGCAGTTCTTC.

V and J are TRBV4-2 and TRBJ2-1; D perhaps matches TRBD2 (6 bases). The CDR3 runs to 16 residues. Trimming shortened V by 5 bases and J by 1 base, and 15 bases separated the two germline ends. Looked up from germline, CDR1 is LGHNA and CDR2 is YNFKEQ. The CDR3 DNA reads as TGTGCCAGCAGCATACTACTAGCTGAATCCTACAATGAGCAGTTCTTC. Translated, it gives CASSILLAESYNEQFF.

This chain uses TRBV28 with TRBJ2-1; TRBD2 is a possible D gene (5 bases). V was pared by 7 bases and J by 0 bases, with 10 bases between. Looked up from germline, CDR1 is MDHEN and CDR2 is SYDVKM. The length of the CDR3 is 14 residues. CDR3 region: CASTWTVSYNEQFF. Here the CDR3 DNA reads TGTGCCAGCACGTGGACTGTCTCCTACAATGAGCAGTTCTTC.

The chain employs TRBV19 and TRBJ1-6; no definite D call. The V gene lost 5 bases and the J gene lost 7 bases, with 9 bases spanning the gap. Germline V gene lookup returns CDR1 LNHDA and CDR2 SQIVND (reference sequence). The CDR3 sequence is 13 residues long. In DNA form, the CDR3 reads TGTGCCAGTAGTCCCCTTCTGAATTCACCCCTCCACTTT. The encoded protein is CASSPLLNSPLHF.

This chain joins TRBV19 and TRBJ1-2; no clear D gene. In germline, CDR1 is LNHDA, CDR2 SQIVND (reference sequence). The CDR3 runs 13 residues. Trimming removed 7 bases at V and 8 bases at J, with 17 bases between. CDR3 DNA sequence: TGTGCCAGTAAACCCCGCGGCGAAGGAGGCTACACCTTC. Protein product: CASKPRGEGGYTF.

The chain couples TRBV29-1 to TRBJ2-7; 11 bases fit TRBD1. V trimming: 7 bases; J trimming: 2 bases; junction bases outside the gene matches: 1. The CDR3 is 12 amino acids. Germline V gene data show CDR1 as SQVTM and CDR2 as ANQGSEA. The CDR3 sequence: CSAGQGAYEQYF. The CDR3 DNA sequence: TGCAGCGCGGGACAGGGGGCCTACGAGCAGTACTTC.

This sequence joins TRBV3-1 (or the pseudogene TRBV3-2) and TRBJ2-7; 7 bases are shared with TRBD2. The germline gives CDR1 LGHDT, CDR2 YNNKEL (reference sequence). This CDR3 spans 17 amino acids. The ends lost 3 bases at V and 5 bases at J; junction bases unmatched: 16. DNA of the CDR3: TGTGCCAGCAGCCACCCTAAGGAGGGCGGGAGAGGCAACGAGCAGTACTTC. Its protein product is CASSHPKEGGRGNEQYF.

This chain joins TRBV3-1 (or the pseudogene TRBV3-2) and TRBJ1-2; 9 bases map to TRBD1. CDR1 and CDR2 from the germline V gene are LGHDT and YNNKEL (reference sequence). J gave up 7 bases and V 0 bases, and 6 bases lay outside the gene matches. This CDR3 region has 15 residues. CDR3 nucleotide sequence: TGTGCCAGCAGCCAAGATCTACGACAGGGGGTTGGCTACACCTTC. Amino acid sequence: CASSQDLRQGVGYTF.

The chain joins TRBV5-3 to TRBJ1-5; maybe TRBD1 (6 bases). TRBV5-3 is noted as an ORF with a role that remains uncertain. This CDR3 is 18 amino acids long. Trimming cost V 0 bases and J 2 bases, with 18 bases left between them. CDR3 protein: CARSLVDWGLGRNQPQHF. In nucleotides, the CDR3 is TGTGCCAGAAGCTTGGTGGATTGGGGGCTGGGGCGCAATCAGCCCCAGCATTTT.

The chain links TRBV19 to TRBJ2-3; D is perhaps TRBD2 (5 bases). This CDR3 is built from 15 residues. The germline gives CDR1 LNHDA, CDR2 SQIVND (reference sequence). The V end lost 2 bases, the J end lost 0 bases, and 9 bases lay between the germline ends. For the CDR3, the DNA is TGTGCCAGTAGTATACTAGCACTGAGCACAGATACGCAGTATTTT. It is translated as CASSILALSTDTQYF.

The chain's CDR3 is CASSKQGVYSNQPQHF. The CDR3 DNA sequence: TGTGCCAGCAGCAAACAGGGGGTTTATAGCAATCAGCCCCAGCATTTT. This chain connects TRBV7-2 to TRBJ1-5, with 8 bases lining up with TRBD1. The V segment lost 5 bases and the J segment 0 bases; nucleotides outside the gene matches: 6. CDR1 is SGHTA and CDR2 is FQGNSA in the germline V gene. CDR3 length: 16 amino acids.